Below are 2 T cell receptor beta chains sequenced from a single sample in a study of T cell responses to AZD1222 COVID-19 vaccine. Assay: immunoSEQ multiplex PCR; the TCRdb copy retains only in-frame clones and omits some. This sample has roughly 120,000 clones, with approximately 90% found just once. This material consisted of peripheral blood, taken 28 days after the second AZD1222 dose. The receptors stem from an adult who received the AZD1222 COVID-19 vaccine.

This chain links TRBV3-1 (or the pseudogene TRBV3-2) with TRBJ2-3, with D possibly being TRBD2 (5 bases). CDR1 is LGHDT and CDR2 is YNNKEL in the germline V gene (reference sequence). The CDR3 has 15 residues. Trimming shortened V by 1 base and J by 1 base, and 9 bases separated the two germline ends. The CDR3, as DNA: TGTGCCAGCAGCCAAGGCGCCGGGGGCACAGATACGCAGTATTTT. As protein: CASSQGAGGTDTQYF.

The V call is TRBV5-4, the J call TRBJ2-3; 11 bases are a match to TRBD1. CDR3 length: 15 residues. The junction had 9 bases not matched to a gene; V was cut back by 7 bases and J by 5 bases. CDR1 and CDR2 from the germline V gene are SGHNT and YYREEE (reference sequence). The DNA of the CDR3 is TGTGCCAGCCGTGGACAGGGGGCGCCAATAGATACGCAGTATTTT. Protein sequence: CASRGQGAPIDTQYF.